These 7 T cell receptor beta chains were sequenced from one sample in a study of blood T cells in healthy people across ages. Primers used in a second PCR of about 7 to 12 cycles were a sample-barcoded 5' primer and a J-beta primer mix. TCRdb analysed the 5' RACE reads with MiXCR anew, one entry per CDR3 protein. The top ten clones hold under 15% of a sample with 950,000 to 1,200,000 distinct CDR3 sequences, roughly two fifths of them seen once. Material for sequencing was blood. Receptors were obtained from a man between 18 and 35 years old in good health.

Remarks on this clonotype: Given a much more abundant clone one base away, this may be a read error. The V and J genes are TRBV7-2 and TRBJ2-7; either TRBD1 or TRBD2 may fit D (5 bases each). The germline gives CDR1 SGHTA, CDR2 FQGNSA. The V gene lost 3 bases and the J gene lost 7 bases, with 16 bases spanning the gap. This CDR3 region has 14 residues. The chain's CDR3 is CASSFTGPYNEQYF. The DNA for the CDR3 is TGTGCCAGCAGCTTTACGGGACCCTACAATGAGCAGTACTTC.

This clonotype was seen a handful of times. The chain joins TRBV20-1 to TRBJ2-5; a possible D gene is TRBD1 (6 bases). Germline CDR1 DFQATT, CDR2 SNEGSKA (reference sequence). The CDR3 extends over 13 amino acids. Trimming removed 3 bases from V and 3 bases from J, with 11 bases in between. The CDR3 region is CSASAPGEETQYF. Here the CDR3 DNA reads TGCAGTGCTAGCGCTCCAGGGGAAGAGACCCAGTACTTC.

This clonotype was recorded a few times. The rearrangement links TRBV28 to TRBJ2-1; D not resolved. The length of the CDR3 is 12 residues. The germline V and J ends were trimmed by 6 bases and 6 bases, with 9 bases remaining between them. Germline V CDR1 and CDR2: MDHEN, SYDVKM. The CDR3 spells CASRAPGNEQFF. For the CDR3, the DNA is TGTGCCAGCAGAGCACCAGGCAATGAGCAGTTCTTC. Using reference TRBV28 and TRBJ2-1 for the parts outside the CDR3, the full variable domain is DVKVTQSSRYLVKRTGEKVFLECVQDMDHENMFWYRQDPGLGLRLIYFSYDVKMKEKGDIPEGYSVSREKKERFSLILESASTNQTSMYLCASRAPGNEQFFGPGTRLTVL.

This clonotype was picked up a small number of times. CDR3 DNA sequence: TGTGCCAGCAGTTGGACCGCCGAAGCCAAAAACATTCAGTACTTC. It translates to CASSWTAEAKNIQYF. The rearrangement links TRBV27 to TRBJ2-4; D is unclear. Per germline, CDR1 MNHEY and CDR2 SMNVEV (reference sequence). The length of the CDR3 is 15 residues. The V end lost 4 bases, the J end lost 0 bases, and 10 bases lay between the germline ends.

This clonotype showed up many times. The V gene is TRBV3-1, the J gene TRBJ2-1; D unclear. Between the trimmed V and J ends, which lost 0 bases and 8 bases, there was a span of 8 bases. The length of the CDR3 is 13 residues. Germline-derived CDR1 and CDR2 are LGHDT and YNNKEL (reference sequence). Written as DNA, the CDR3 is TGTGCCAGCAGCCAAGATCAAGTGTATGAGCAGTTCTTC. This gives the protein CASSQDQVYEQFF.

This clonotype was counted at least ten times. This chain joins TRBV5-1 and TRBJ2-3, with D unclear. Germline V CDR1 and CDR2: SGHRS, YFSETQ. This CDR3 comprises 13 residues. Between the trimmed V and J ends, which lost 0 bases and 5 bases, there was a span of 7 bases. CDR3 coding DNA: TGCGCCAGCAGCTTGGCCCCACAAGATACGCAGTATTTT. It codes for CASSLAPQDTQYF. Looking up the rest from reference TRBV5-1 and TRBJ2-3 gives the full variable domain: KAGVTQTPRYLIKTRGQQVTLSCSPISGHRSVSWYQQTPGQGLQFLFEYFSETQRNKGNFPGRFSGRQFSNSRSEMNVSTLELGDSALYLCASSLAPQDTQYFGPGTRLTVL.

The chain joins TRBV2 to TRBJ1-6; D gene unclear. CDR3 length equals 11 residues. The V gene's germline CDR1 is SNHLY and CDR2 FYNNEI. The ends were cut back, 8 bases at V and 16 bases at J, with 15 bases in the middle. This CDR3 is CASAGGTVLHF. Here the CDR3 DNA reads TGTGCCAGCGCGGGAGGAACCGTACTCCACTTT.